This TCR beta chain came from a study of T cells after yellow fever vaccination. The wider study: For low cell numbers, libraries were made with SMART-Seq v4 Ultra Low Input. Study results and limitations: The booster saw the reappearance of most primary-vaccination clones (around 95% CD4, around 90% CD8). Researchers report a weaker secondary response that nonetheless peaked faster, day 5 versus 15. In FACS-sorted repertoires, abundant clonotypes from the bulk population could appear as contaminants.

TCRdb re-derived calls from the 5' RACE reads in MiXCR, one entry per CDR3 protein. This sample carries a few hundred thousand distinct CDR3 sequences, about a fifth of them seen once, and the ten largest clones take 14%. This clonotype was picked up a small number of times. Antigen specificity is unknown. This TCR was recovered from a man aged 30-40 years who received the YFV17D yellow fever vaccine. This specimen was PBMCs, taken 15 days after the yellow fever booster vaccination.

The CDR3 DNA sequence: TGTGCCAGCAGTGGTGGGACAGGTAATTACGAGCAGTACTTC. It specifies CASSGGTGNYEQYF. The chain uses TRBV25-1 and TRBJ2-7; the match to TRBD1 covers 8 bases. This CDR3 has 14 amino acids. Trimming at V came to 4 bases and at J to 4 bases, leaving 6 bases not matched to a gene. Germline V CDR1 and CDR2: MGHDK, SYGVNS.